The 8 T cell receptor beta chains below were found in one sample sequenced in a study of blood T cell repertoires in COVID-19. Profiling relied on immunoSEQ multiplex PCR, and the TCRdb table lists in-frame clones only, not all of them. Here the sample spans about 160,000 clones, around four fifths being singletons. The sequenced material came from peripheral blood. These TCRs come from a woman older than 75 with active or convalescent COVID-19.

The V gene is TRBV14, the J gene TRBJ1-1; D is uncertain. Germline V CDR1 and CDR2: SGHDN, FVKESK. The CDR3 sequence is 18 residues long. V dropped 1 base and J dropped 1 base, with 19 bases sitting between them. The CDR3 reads CASSQGWLTGTENTEAFF. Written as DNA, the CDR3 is TGTGCCAGCAGCCAAGGTTGGCTGACGGGTACTGAGAACACTGAAGCTTTCTTT. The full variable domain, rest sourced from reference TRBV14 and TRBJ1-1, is EAGVTQFPSHSVIEKGQTVTLRCDPISGHDNLYWYRRVMGKEIKFLLHFVKESKQDESGMPNNRFLAERTGGTYSTLKVQPAELEDSGVYFCASSQGWLTGTENTEAFFGQGTRLTVV.

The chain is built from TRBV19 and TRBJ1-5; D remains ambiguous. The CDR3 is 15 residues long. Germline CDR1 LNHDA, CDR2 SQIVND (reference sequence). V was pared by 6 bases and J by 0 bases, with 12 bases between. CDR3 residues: CASSSLGVSNQPQHF. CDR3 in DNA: TGTGCCAGTAGCTCCTTGGGCGTTAGCAATCAGCCCCAGCATTTT.

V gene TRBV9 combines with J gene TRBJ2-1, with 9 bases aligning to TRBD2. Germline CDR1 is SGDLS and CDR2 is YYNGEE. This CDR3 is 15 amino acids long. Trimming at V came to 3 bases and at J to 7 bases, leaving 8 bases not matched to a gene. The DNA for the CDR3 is TGTGCCAGCAGCGCGCCTAGCGGGGTCGGGAATGAGCAGTTCTTC. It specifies CASSAPSGVGNEQFF.

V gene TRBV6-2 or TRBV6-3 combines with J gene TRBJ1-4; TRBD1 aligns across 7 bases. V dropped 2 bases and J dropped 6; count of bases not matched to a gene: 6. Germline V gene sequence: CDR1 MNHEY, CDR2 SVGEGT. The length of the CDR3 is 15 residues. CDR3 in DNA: TGTGCCAGCAGTTACGGGGACAGAACGTATGAAAAACTGTTTTTT. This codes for CASSYGDRTYEKLFF.

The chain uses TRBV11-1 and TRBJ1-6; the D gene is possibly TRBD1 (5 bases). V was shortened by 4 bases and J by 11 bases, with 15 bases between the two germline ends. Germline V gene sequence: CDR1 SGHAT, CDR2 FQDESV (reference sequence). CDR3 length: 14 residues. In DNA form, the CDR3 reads TGTGCCAGCAGCTCCCAACGGGGGAGGCCACCCCTCCACTTT. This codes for CASSSQRGRPPLHF.

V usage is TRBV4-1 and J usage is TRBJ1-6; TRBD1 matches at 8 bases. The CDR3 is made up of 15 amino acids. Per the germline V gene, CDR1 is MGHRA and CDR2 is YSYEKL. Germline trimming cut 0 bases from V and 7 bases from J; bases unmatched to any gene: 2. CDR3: CASSQDTGGNSPLHF. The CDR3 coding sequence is TGCGCCAGCAGCCAAGACACAGGGGGGAATTCACCCCTCCACTTT.

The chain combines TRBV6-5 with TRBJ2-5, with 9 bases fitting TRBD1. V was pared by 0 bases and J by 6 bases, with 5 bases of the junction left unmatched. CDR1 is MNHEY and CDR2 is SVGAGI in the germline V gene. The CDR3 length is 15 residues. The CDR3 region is CASSYSGTGIQTQYF. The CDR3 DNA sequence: TGTGCCAGCAGTTACTCGGGGACAGGGATACAGACCCAGTACTTC.

The CDR3 nucleotides are TGCGCCAGCAGCTCACAGGATAGGTCCTATGGCTACACCTTC. This codes for CASSSQDRSYGYTF. J is TRBJ1-2 and V is TRBV5-1; TRBD1 might be the D (5 bases). V lost 3 bases and J 4 bases, leaving 13 bases between the germline ends. CDR1 and CDR2 from the germline V gene are SGHRS and YFSETQ. The CDR3 totals 14 residues.